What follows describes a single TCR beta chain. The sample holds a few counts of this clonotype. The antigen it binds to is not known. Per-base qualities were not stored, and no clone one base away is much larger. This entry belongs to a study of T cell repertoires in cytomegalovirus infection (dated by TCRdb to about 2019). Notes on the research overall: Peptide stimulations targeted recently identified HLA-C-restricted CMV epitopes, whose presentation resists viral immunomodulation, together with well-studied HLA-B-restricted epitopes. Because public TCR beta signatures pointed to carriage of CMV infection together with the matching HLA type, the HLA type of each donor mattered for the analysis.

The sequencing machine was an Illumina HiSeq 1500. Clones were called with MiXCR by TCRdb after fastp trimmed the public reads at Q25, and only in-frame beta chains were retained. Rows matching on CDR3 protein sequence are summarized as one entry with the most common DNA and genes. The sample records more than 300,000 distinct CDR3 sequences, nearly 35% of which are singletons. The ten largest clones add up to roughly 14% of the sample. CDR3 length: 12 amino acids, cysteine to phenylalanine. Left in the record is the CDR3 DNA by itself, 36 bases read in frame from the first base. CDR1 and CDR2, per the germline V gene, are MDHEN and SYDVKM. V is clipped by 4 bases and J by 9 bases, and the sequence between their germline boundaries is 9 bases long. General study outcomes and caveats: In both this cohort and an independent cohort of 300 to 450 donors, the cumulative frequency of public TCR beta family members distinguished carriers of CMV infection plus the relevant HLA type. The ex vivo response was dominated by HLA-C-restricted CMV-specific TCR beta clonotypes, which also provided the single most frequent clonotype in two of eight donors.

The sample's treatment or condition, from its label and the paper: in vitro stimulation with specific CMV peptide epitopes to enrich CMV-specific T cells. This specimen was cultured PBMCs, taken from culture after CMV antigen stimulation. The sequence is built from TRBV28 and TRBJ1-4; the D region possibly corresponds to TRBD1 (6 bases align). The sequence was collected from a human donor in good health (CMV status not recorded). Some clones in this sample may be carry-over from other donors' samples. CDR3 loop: CASSSTGKKLFF. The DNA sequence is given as TGTGCCAGCAGTTCGACAGGAAAAAAACTGTTTTTT. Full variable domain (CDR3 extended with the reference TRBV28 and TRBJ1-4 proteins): DVKVTQSSRYLVKRTGEKVFLECVQDMDHENMFWYRQDPGLGLRLIYFSYDVKMKEKGDIPEGYSVSREKKERFSLILESASTNQTSMYLCASSSTGKKLFFGSGTQLSVL.